The 16 T cell receptor beta chains in this list originate from one sample, sequenced in a study of cytotoxic CD8 clonotypes in ibrutinib-treated CLL. Only in-frame clones appear in the TCRdb table, and some are missing; sequencing was by immunoSEQ multiplex PCR. The sample has some 120,000 clones; approximately 58% are singletons. The sample here was PBMCs, taken after 24 months of ibrutinib treatment. The receptors were sampled from a human donor with chronic lymphocytic leukemia.

V usage is TRBV30 and J usage is TRBJ2-1, with TRBD2 as a possible D gene (5 bases). Germline CDR1 reads GTSNPN; CDR2 reads SVGIG (reference sequence). This CDR3 comprises 15 residues. With 2 bases removed from V and 9 bases from J, the gap between germline ends came to 20 bases. Here the CDR3 reads CAWSSGKGVIGEQFF. The CDR3 coding sequence is TGTGCCTGGAGTTCCGGGAAAGGCGTAATTGGTGAGCAGTTCTTC. Drawing the rest from reference TRBV30 and TRBJ2-1, the complete variable domain is SQTIHQWPATLVQPVGSPLSLECTVEGTSNPNLYWYRQAAGRGLQLLFYSVGIGQISSEVPQNLSASRPQDRQFILSSKKLLLSDSGFYLCAWSSGKGVIGEQFFGPGTRLTVL.

V gene TRBV5-6 combines with J gene TRBJ1-4, with a possible D match to TRBD1 (5 bases). This CDR3 region has 15 residues. CDR1 is SGHDT and CDR2 is YYEEEE in the germline V gene. Between the trimmed V and J ends, which lost 1 base and 7 bases, there was a span of 14 bases. The CDR3 sequence: CASSLKTVSFEKLFF. As DNA, the CDR3 is TGTGCCAGCAGCTTGAAGACAGTCTCTTTTGAAAAACTGTTTTTT.

This rearrangement joins TRBV6-6 to TRBJ2-5, with a possible D match to TRBD2 (6 bases). The germline V gene has CDR1 MNHNY and CDR2 SVGAGI (reference sequence). With 10 bases removed from V and 4 bases from J, the gap between germline ends came to 10 bases. The CDR3 extends over 11 amino acids. The CDR3 region is CAIRGRETQYF. The CDR3 DNA sequence: TGTGCCATTCGGGGGAGAGAGACCCAGTACTTC.

This clone was detected only once. This chain links TRBV7-3 with TRBJ2-2; the match to TRBD1 covers 9 bases. The CDR3 contains 16 residues. V lost 6 bases, J lost 2 bases, and 7 bases stayed unmatched. Germline assignment: CDR1 SGHTA and CDR2 FQGTGA. The CDR3 reads CASSYTGGANTGELFF. The CDR3 DNA reads TGTGCCAGCAGTTATACAGGGGGCGCCAACACCGGGGAGCTGTTTTTT.

The V and J genes are TRBV7-3 and TRBJ2-3, with 10 bases aligning to TRBD2. V dropped 2 bases and J dropped 2; count of bases not matched to a gene: 4. Germline V gives CDR1 SGHTA, CDR2 FQGTGA. This CDR3 is built from 16 residues. The CDR3 region has the DNA TGTGCCAGCAGCTTAGGGCTAGCGGGGGTCACAGATACGCAGTATTTT. It specifies CASSLGLAGVTDTQYF.

CDR3 DNA sequence: TGTGCCAGCAGTTTAGGGCAGGGGATAAGCACAGATACGCAGTATTTT. Amino acids: CASSLGQGISTDTQYF. The V gene is TRBV27, the J gene TRBJ2-3; D is possibly TRBD1 (6 bases). V was trimmed by 2 bases and J by 0 bases, leaving 12 bases between them. This CDR3 region has 16 residues. Germline CDR1 reads MNHEY; CDR2 reads SMNVEV (reference sequence).

This clone was observed a handful of times. J is TRBJ2-3 and V is TRBV6-1; 8 nucleotides agree with TRBD2. Germline lookup yields CDR1 MNHNS and CDR2 SASEGT. The CDR3 extends over 13 amino acids. V was clipped by 4 bases and J by 14 bases; unmatched bases: 11. The CDR3: CASSAGGSLPAYF. The CDR3 DNA sequence: TGTGCCAGCAGTGCGGGGGGGTCTCTGCCCGCGTATTTT.

J is TRBJ2-7 and V is TRBV20-1; tentative D call: TRBD2 (5 bases). The V end lost 8 bases, the J end lost 5 bases, and 13 bases lay between the germline ends. Germline CDR1 and CDR2: DFQATT and SNEGSKA (reference sequence). The CDR3 runs 11 residues. The CDR3 reads CSSQWTHEQYF. CDR3 bases: TGCAGTTCGCAGTGGACTCACGAGCAGTACTTC.

The genes are TRBV2 and TRBJ1-2, with 8 bases fitting TRBD1. Trimming cost V 6 bases and J 8 bases; bases outside gene matches: 14. Germline assignment: CDR1 SNHLY and CDR2 FYNNEI. The CDR3 loop spans 15 amino acids. CDR3: CASRSLGQGAFGYTF. The CDR3 nucleotides are TGTGCCAGCAGGTCTCTCGGACAGGGTGCGTTCGGCTACACCTTC.

The rearrangement links TRBV9 to TRBJ2-5; a possible D gene is TRBD2 (6 bases). The CDR3 totals 17 residues. Trimming shortened V by 0 bases and J by 5 bases, and 20 bases separated the two germline ends. The germline gives CDR1 SGDLS, CDR2 YYNGEE. CDR3 nucleotides: TGTGCCAGCAGCGTAGCCCGACCCGGAGGGCCCAGGGAGACCCAGTACTTC. As protein: CASSVARPGGPRETQYF.

The chain has TRBV9 and TRBJ2-5, with 7 bases aligning to TRBD1. CDR3 length: 14 residues. Germline assignment: CDR1 SGDLS and CDR2 YYNGEE. The V gene end was trimmed by 2 bases and the J gene end by 4 bases; junction bases not matched to a gene: 5. CDR3 region: CASSVTPGGETQYF. Here the CDR3 DNA reads TGTGCCAGCAGCGTTACTCCAGGGGGAGAGACCCAGTACTTC.

V is TRBV30 and J is TRBJ1-2; D may be TRBD1 (6 bases). Germline CDR1 reads GTSNPN; CDR2 reads SVGIG (reference sequence). This CDR3 is 13 amino acids long. V gave up 5 bases and J gave up 6 bases, with 16 bases separating them. The DNA of the CDR3 is TGTGCCTGGTACGACAGGAGCCACAATGGCTACACCTTC. Amino acid sequence: CAWYDRSHNGYTF. Full variable domain (missing parts from reference TRBV30 and TRBJ1-2): SQTIHQWPATLVQPVGSPLSLECTVEGTSNPNLYWYRQAAGRGLQLLFYSVGIGQISSEVPQNLSASRPQDRQFILSSKKLLLSDSGFYLCAWYDRSHNGYTFGSGTRLTVV.

V is TRBV6-5 and J is TRBJ2-3; no clear D gene. The germline CDR1 and CDR2 sequences are MNHEY and SVGAGI. V lost 2 bases and J 2 bases, leaving 11 bases between the germline ends. The CDR3 extends over 15 amino acids. The CDR3 sequence is CASSYGYRITDTQYF. The CDR3 DNA follows: TGTGCCAGCAGTTACGGGTACAGAATCACAGATACGCAGTATTTT.

This chain uses TRBV9 with TRBJ2-1; D gene unclear. The V end was cut by 3 bases, the J end by 4 bases, with 14 bases between. The CDR3 extends over 15 amino acids. Germline assignment: CDR1 SGDLS and CDR2 YYNGEE. CDR3 loop: CASSGATSSYNEQFF. In nucleotides, the CDR3 is TGTGCCAGCAGCGGCGCGACATCTTCTTACAATGAGCAGTTCTTC.

The chain joins TRBV18 to TRBJ2-5, with D hard to call. The V gene lost 0 bases and the J gene lost 5 bases, with 10 bases spanning the gap. The CDR3 is made up of 14 amino acids. Germline-derived CDR1 and CDR2 are KGHSH and LQKENI. The CDR3 DNA sequence: TGTGCCAGCTCACCACCGGATAACCCGGAGACCCAGTACTTC. As protein: CASSPPDNPETQYF.

In the case of this clone: The same CDR3 arises from other DNA sequences in this sample as well. The chain uses TRBV5-4 and TRBJ1-5, with D possibly being TRBD1 (5 bases). This CDR3 is built from 14 residues. Germline V CDR1 and CDR2: SGHNT, YYREEE (reference sequence). Trimming shortened V by 1 base and J by 1 base, and 6 bases separated the two germline ends. The CDR3 sequence is CASSLRDSNQPQHF. For the CDR3, the DNA is TGTGCCAGCAGCTTGCGGGACAGCAATCAGCCCCAGCATTTT. Looking up the rest from reference TRBV5-4 and TRBJ1-5 gives the full variable domain: ETGVTQSPTHLIKTRGQQVTLRCSSQSGHNTVSWYQQALGQGPQFIFQYYREEENGRGNFPPRFSGLQFPNYSSELNVNALELDDSALYLCASSLRDSNQPQHFGDGTRLSIL.